These T cell receptor beta chains were read from a single sample in a study of T cell responses to AZD1222 COVID-19 vaccine. Assay used: immunoSEQ multiplex PCR; TCRdb lists only in-frame clones, some missing. This table holds 100,000 to 150,000 clones, approximately 90% found once. The source material was peripheral blood, sampled 28 days after the second AZD1222 dose. These receptors were collected from an adult who received the AZD1222 COVID-19 vaccine. Each CDR3 is given with its conserved first and last residue. The D gene is left open where the match is weak.

v_gene: TRBV5-1; d_gene: NA; j_gene: TRBJ1-6; CDR3aa: CASSFSGRDHSPLHF; CDR3nt: TGCGCCAGCAGCTTCTCAGGCAGGGACCATTCACCCCTCCACTTT
v_gene: TRBV28; d_gene: TRBD1; j_gene: TRBJ1-2; CDR3aa: CASRQQGQGFYGYTF; CDR3nt: TGTGCCAGCAGGCAACAGGGACAGGGGTTCTATGGCTACACCTTC
v_gene: TRBV25-1; d_gene: TRBD1; j_gene: TRBJ1-1; CDR3aa: CASRTGTAGDMYTEAFF; CDR3nt: TGTGCCAGCAGAACCGGGACAGCCGGTGATATGTACACTGAAGCTTTCTTT
v_gene: TRBV5-4; d_gene: NA; j_gene: TRBJ2-5; CDR3aa: CASSFGRWQETQYF; CDR3nt: TGTGCCAGCAGCTTTGGCAGGTGGCAAGAGACCCAGTACTTC
v_gene: TRBV7-2; d_gene: NA; j_gene: TRBJ2-5; CDR3aa: CASSLATGAGETQYF; CDR3nt: TGTGCCAGCAGCCTAGCGACGGGGGCAGGAGAGACCCAGTACTTC
v_gene: TRBV6-6; d_gene: TRBD2; j_gene: TRBJ2-2; CDR3aa: CASSPGLAGNWGRTGELFF; CDR3nt: TGTGCCAGCAGTCCGGGACTAGCGGGAAATTGGGGGAGAACCGGGGAGCTGTTTTTT
v_gene: TRBV4-1; d_gene: NA; j_gene: TRBJ2-1; CDR3aa: CASSRSVNEQFF; CDR3nt: TGCGCCAGCAGCCGGTCAGTGAATGAGCAGTTCTTC
v_gene: TRBV7-2; d_gene: TRBD2; j_gene: TRBJ2-1; CDR3aa: CASSSLAGGQDEQFF; CDR3nt: TGTGCCAGCAGCTCACTAGCGGGGGGGCAAGATGAGCAGTTCTTC
v_gene: TRBV19; d_gene: TRBD2; j_gene: TRBJ2-2; CDR3aa: CASSDFSGRPNTGELFF; CDR3nt: TGTGCCAGTAGCGACTTCAGCGGGAGGCCGAACACCGGGGAGCTGTTTTTT
v_gene: TRBV29-1; d_gene: NA; j_gene: TRBJ2-7; CDR3aa: CSVETGRRNEQYF; CDR3nt: TGCAGCGTTGAGACAGGTCGGAGGAACGAGCAGTACTTC